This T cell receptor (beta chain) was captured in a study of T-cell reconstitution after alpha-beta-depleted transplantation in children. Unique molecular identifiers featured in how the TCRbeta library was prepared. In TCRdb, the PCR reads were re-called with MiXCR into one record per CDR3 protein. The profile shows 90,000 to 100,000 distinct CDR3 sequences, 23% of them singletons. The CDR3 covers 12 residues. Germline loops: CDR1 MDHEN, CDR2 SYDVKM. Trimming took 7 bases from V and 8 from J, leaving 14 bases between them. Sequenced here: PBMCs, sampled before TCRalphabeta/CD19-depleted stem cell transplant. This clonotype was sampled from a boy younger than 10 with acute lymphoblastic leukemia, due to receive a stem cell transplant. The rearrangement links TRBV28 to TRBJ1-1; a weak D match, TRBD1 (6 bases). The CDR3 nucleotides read TGTGCCAGCAAACTAGGGGGGGGCGAAGCTTTCTTT. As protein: CASKLGGGEAFF.